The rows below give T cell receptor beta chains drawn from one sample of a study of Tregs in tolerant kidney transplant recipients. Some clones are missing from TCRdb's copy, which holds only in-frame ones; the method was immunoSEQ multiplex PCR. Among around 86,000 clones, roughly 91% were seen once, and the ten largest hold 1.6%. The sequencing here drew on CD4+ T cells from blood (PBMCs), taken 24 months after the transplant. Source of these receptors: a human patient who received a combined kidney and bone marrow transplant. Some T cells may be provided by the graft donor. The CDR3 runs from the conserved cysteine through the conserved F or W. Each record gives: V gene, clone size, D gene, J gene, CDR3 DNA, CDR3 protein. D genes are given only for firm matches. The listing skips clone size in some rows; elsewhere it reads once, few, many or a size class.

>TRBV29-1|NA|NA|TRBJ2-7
TGCAGCGTAGGCCGGAGAGACGACTACGAGCAGTACTTC
CSVGRRDDYEQYF
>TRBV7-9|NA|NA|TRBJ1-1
TGTGCCAGCAGCTTAATCGCTGAAGCTTTCTTT
CASSLIAEAFF
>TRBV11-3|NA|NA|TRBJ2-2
TGTGCCAGCAGCCCAGGGGGGGAGCTGTTTTTT
CASSPGGELFF
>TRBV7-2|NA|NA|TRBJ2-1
TGTGCCAGCAGCCCGCCGGGACTCCAATACAATGAGCAGTTCTTC
CASSPPGLQYNEQFF
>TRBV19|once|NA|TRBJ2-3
TGTGCCAGTAAAACAGGGTCGGATACGCAGTATTTT
CASKTGSDTQYF
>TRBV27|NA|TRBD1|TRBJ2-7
TGTGCCAGCAGTTGGACCTCCCGGGACAGGGTGCAGTCCGAGCAGTACTTC
CASSWTSRDRVQSEQYF
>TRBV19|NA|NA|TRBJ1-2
TGTGCCAGTAGGCTGGACGACGGGGGATATGGCTACACCTTC
CASRLDDGGYGYTF
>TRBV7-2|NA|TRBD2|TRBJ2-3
TGTGCCAGCAGCCGAGGACTAGCGTCTAGCACAGATACGCAGTATTTT
CASSRGLASSTDTQYF
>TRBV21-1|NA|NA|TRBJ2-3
TGTGCCAGCAGCAATAGGCGGGAGGGCCCTTATACGCAGTATTTT
CASSNRREGPYTQYF
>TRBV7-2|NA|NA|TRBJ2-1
TGTGCCAGCAGCTTATTTAGCGCTAGCTCCTACAATGAGCAGTTCTTC
CASSLFSASSYNEQFF
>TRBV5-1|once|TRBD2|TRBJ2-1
TGCGCCAGCCAAACGGCTAGCGGGAGAACGAATGAGCAGTTCTTC
CASQTASGRTNEQFF
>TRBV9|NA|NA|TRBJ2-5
TGTGCCAGCAGCGCCCGACTTGCGGAAGAGACCCAGTACTTC
CASSARLAEETQYF
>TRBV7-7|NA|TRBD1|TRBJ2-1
TGTGCCAGCAGCTTAGTAGGGGGCGAGCAGTTCTTC
CASSLVGGEQFF
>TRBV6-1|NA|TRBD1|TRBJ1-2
TGTGCCAGCAGCCAGCAGGGGGAACACTATGGCTACACCTTC
CASSQQGEHYGYTF
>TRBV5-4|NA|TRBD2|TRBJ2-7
TGTGCCAGCAGCTTGGACTTACTAGCGGGAGAGGGCGAGCAGTACTTC
CASSLDLLAGEGEQYF
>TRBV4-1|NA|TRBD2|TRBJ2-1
TGCGCCAGCAGCCGCTCGCGGCCGCTAGCGGGGTGGTATGAGCAGTTCTTC
CASSRSRPLAGWYEQFF
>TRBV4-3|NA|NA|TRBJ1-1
TGCGCCAGCAGCCGGCGGTACGCGGCGGCTGACACTGAAGCTTTCTTT
CASSRRYAAADTEAFF
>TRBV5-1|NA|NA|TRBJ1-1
TGCGCCAGCAGCTTGGTGGGGGGTGAAGCTTTCTTT
CASSLVGGEAFF
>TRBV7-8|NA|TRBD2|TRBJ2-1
TGTGCCAGCAGCCGGACTAGCGGCTTCTACAATGAGCAGTTCTTC
CASSRTSGFYNEQFF
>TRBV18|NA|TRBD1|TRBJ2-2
TGTGCCAGCTCACCTCGACAGGGGTTGAGCGGGGAGCTGTTTTTT
CASSPRQGLSGELFF
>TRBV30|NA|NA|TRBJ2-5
TGTGCCTGGAGTGTACAATGGGAGACCCAGTACTTC
CAWSVQWETQYF
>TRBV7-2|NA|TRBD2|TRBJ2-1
TGTGCCAGCAGCTCCGGGACTAGCGGGAAGTATGAGCAGTTCTTC
CASSSGTSGKYEQFF
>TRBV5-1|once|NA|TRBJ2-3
TGCGCCAGCAGCTCCCAACGCTCCACTGCTACAGATACGCAGTATTTT
CASSSQRSTATDTQYF
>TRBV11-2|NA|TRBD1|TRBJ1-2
TGTGCCAGCAGCTTAGAGCCAGGGGGGAACTATGGCTACACCTTC
CASSLEPGGNYGYTF